This is a list of T cell receptor beta chains from one sample in a study of blood T cells in healthy people across ages. Each CDR3 protein gets one entry after TCRdb re-called the 5' RACE reads with MiXCR. The sample comprises approximately 810,000 distinct CDR3 sequences, around 28% of which are singletons, and 15% to 20% rests with the top ten. The sample comprised blood. These receptor sequences come from a woman aged 80 or over in good health. CDR3s include the opening cysteine and the closing phenylalanine or tryptophan. A D gene is named only where the DNA matches it firmly. Clone size is not always given. Where it is, it says once, few, many or a class for expanded clones.

j_call,clone_size,v_call,d_call,cdr3_nt,cdr3_aa
TRBJ2-7,.,TRBV7-2,TRBD2,TGTGCCAGCAGCTTCGCCAGCGGGAGGGACGAGCAGTACTTC,CASSFASGRDEQYF
TRBJ2-4,few,TRBV11-2,TRBD2,TGTGCCAGCCACGATCCGGGACTAGCGGGCAAAAACATTCAGTACTTC,CASHDPGLAGKNIQYF
TRBJ1-2,many,TRBV5-1,.,TGCGCCAGCAGCTTGGGTCCGTTTTTGGGAGCTAACTATGGCTACACCTTC,CASSLGPFLGANYGYTF
TRBJ2-3,.,TRBV6-2/TRBV6-3,TRBD2,TGTGCCAGCAGGCTTCCGGGACGGGGGGCAGATACGCAGTATTTT,CASRLPGRGADTQYF
TRBJ1-5,few,TRBV6-2/TRBV6-3,.,TGTGCCAGCAGAGAAAAGGTTGATAGCAATCAGCCCCAGCATTTT,CASREKVDSNQPQHF
TRBJ1-6,few,TRBV20-1,.,TGCAGTGCTAGTACGATAGGGCAGCCGCGGTCACCCCTCCACTTT,CSASTIGQPRSPLHF
TRBJ1-2,.,TRBV3-1,TRBD1,TGTGCCAGCAGGCACACAGGGGGTTATGGCTACACCTTC,CASRHTGGYGYTF
TRBJ2-1,many,TRBV4-2,.,TGTGCCAGCAGCCAAGATGGGTCGACCGGGGCCGGGAATGAGCAGTTCTTC,CASSQDGSTGAGNEQFF
TRBJ1-5,many,TRBV6-2/TRBV6-3,.,TGTGCCAGCGGAGGCGGGAATCAGCCCCAGCATTTT,CASGGGNQPQHF
TRBJ1-5,many,TRBV6-1,TRBD1,TGTGCCAGCAGTCCGGGACAGGGGAATAGCAATCAGCCCCAGCATTTT,CASSPGQGNSNQPQHF
TRBJ2-7,many,TRBV6-2/TRBV6-3,TRBD1,TGTGCCAGCAGCCCCATGGGGACAGGGGGCTACGAGCAGTACTTC,CASSPMGTGGYEQYF
TRBJ2-7,many,TRBV10-3,.,TGTGCCATCACCGGGCGTCCGGGGACTCCCTACGAGCAGTACTTC,CAITGRPGTPYEQYF
TRBJ2-7,.,TRBV10-3,TRBD2,TGTGCCATCAGTGAGTCTGTTCTACTAGCGCGTTACGAGCAGTACTTC,CAISESVLLARYEQYF
TRBJ2-1,.,TRBV28,TRBD1,TGTGCCGGCAGTAATCCGGGACAGGGGAAGTACAATGAGCAGTTCTTC,CAGSNPGQGKYNEQFF
TRBJ2-1,.,TRBV2,TRBD1,TGTGCCAGCAGTCCTACGGCGGGACAGGGTGAGCAGTTCTTC,CASSPTAGQGEQFF
TRBJ2-7,many,TRBV30,.,TGTGCCTGGAGTGGACAGTACGAGCAGTACTTC,CAWSGQYEQYF
TRBJ2-7,many,TRBV6-2/TRBV6-3,TRBD1,TGTGCCAGCAGTGACCCCGGGACAGGATCCTACGAGCAGTACTTC,CASSDPGTGSYEQYF
TRBJ1-2,few,TRBV14,.,TGTGCCAGCAGCCAAAGGGAAGACTATGGCTACACCTTC,CASSQREDYGYTF
TRBJ2-7,many,TRBV6-5,.,TGTGCCAGCAGTTATCTGGACAGCACCTACGAGCAGTACTTC,CASSYLDSTYEQYF
TRBJ2-1,.,TRBV7-2,TRBD1,TGTGCCAGCAGTTACCGGGCCGGGACAGAGTCCTACAATGAGCAGTTCTTC,CASSYRAGTESYNEQFF
TRBJ2-1,many,TRBV27,TRBD1,TGTGCCAGCAGTTCTCGGACAGGGGGCCGGCAGTTCTTC,CASSSRTGGRQFF
TRBJ2-3,.,TRBV29-1,.,TGCAGCGCCGAGAGTGGTAGCGCGAGCACAGATACGCAGTATTTT,CSAESGSASTDTQYF
TRBJ1-5,.,TRBV27,.,TGTGCCATCTTCGGGAATCAGCCCCAGCATTTT,CAIFGNQPQHF
TRBJ2-5,many,TRBV5-1,TRBD1,TGCGCCAGCAGAAGATACACCGGGACAGAAGAGACCCAGTACTTC,CASRRYTGTEETQYF
TRBJ1-4,few,TRBV7-9,TRBD1,TGTGCCAGCAGCTCAGGGACAGGGGGGCATGAAAAACGGTTTTTT,CASSSGTGGHEKRFF
TRBJ2-7,many,TRBV9,TRBD1,TGTGCCAGCAGCGGACAGGGTTTTGAGGAGCAGTACTTC,CASSGQGFEEQYF
TRBJ1-2,many,TRBV12-3/TRBV12-4,.,TGTGCCAGCAGTTTATATCAACCGCTTAAAGGCTACACCTTC,CASSLYQPLKGYTF
TRBJ2-3,.,TRBV12-3/TRBV12-4,.,TGTGCCAGCAGTTTCGGGATAGTCCTAGCAGATGCGCAGTATTTT,CASSFGIVLADAQYF
TRBJ1-2,many,TRBV7-8,.,TGTGCCAGCAGCTTAAACGTCGGCAGGGGATATGGCTACACCTTC,CASSLNVGRGYGYTF
TRBJ2-7,few,TRBV20-1,.,TGCAGTGTATTCGGGGGGCTCTCCTACAATGAGCAGTACTTC,CSVFGGLSYNEQYF
TRBJ2-6,many,TRBV7-2,.,TGTGCCAGCAGCTCTATACCAGGGGCTGGGGCCAACGTCCTGACTTTC,CASSSIPGAGANVLTF
TRBJ2-3,.,TRBV20-1,.,TGCAGTGCTAGGGATACTAGTAGGAACACAGATACGCAGTATTTT,CSARDTSRNTDTQYF
TRBJ1-1,many,TRBV10-3,.,TGTGCCGCCGGAGAAGCGAACACTGAAGCTTTCTTT,CAAGEANTEAFF
TRBJ2-5,.,TRBV6-5,TRBD2,TGTGCCAGCAGAACACGGGGGGGCGATCAAGAGACCCAGTACTTC,CASRTRGGDQETQYF